This TCR beta chain was recorded in a study of glioma-infiltrating T cells. The iRepertoire nested amplicon-rescue multiplex PCR amplified TCR alpha and beta CDR3s from RNA. Tissue mRNA or PBMC total RNA, roughly 90-400 ng, went into one-step reverse transcription and amplification. TCRdb analysed the multiplex PCR reads with MiXCR anew, one entry per CDR3 protein. The sample holds more than 110,000 distinct CDR3 sequences; about two fifths are singletons and the top ten take more than 15%. Study-wide findings and caveats: Very few CDR3 sequences were shared between tissue and blood. Above-expected tissue-blood divergence occurred in all gliomas, most in low-grade ones.

The germline CDR1 and CDR2 sequences are MDHEN and SYDVKM. The V and J ends lost 8 bases and 3 bases respectively, with 10 bases between them. The CDR3 extends over 13 amino acids. Concerning this clonotype itself: Its antigen is as yet unknown.

Material for sequencing was glioma tissue, nonneoplastic brain tissue, or PBMCs (not recorded which). This receptor was obtained from a human donor with low-grade glioma or glioblastoma, undergoing nonglioma brain surgery, or in good health (not recorded which). V is TRBV28 and J is TRBJ1-4; D remains ambiguous. The CDR3, as DNA: TGTGCCAGCCAAAGTACTCCTAATGAAAAACTGTTTTTT. Amino acids: CASQSTPNEKLFF. Based on the CDR3 plus reference TRBV28 and TRBJ1-4, the full variable domain is DVKVTQSSRYLVKRTGEKVFLECVQDMDHENMFWYRQDPGLGLRLIYFSYDVKMKEKGDIPEGYSVSREKKERFSLILESASTNQTSMYLCASQSTPNEKLFFGSGTQLSVL.